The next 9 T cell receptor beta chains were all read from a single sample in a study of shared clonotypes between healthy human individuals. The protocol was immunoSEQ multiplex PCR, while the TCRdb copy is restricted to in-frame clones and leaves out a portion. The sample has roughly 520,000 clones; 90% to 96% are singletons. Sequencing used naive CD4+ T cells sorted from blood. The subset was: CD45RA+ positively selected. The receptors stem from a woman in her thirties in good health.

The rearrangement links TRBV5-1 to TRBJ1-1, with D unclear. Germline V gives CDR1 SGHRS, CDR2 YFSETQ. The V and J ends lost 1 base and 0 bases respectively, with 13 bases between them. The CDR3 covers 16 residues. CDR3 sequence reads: CASSLLVGSVNTEAFF. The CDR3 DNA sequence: TGCGCCAGCAGCTTGCTGGTTGGCTCCGTGAACACTGAAGCTTTCTTT.

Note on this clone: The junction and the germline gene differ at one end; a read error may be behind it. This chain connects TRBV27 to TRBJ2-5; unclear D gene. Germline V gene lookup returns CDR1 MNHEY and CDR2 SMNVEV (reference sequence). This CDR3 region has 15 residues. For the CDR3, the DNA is TGTGCCAGCAGTTCGAAGGGTCTCGTCCCAGAGACCCGGTACTTC. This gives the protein CASSSKGLVPETRYF.

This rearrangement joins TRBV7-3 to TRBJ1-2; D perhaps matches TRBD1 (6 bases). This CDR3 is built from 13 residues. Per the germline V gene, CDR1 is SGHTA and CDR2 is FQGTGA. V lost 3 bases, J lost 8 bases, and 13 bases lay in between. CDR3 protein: CASSFGTGLGYTF. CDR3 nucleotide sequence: TGTGCCAGCAGCTTCGGCACAGGGCTCGGCTACACCTTC.

CDR3 amino acids: CAISGEGSNTEAFF. CDR3 DNA sequence: TGTGCCATCTCGGGCGAGGGGTCGAACACTGAAGCTTTCTTT. This chain connects TRBV10-3 to TRBJ1-1, with D possibly matching TRBD1 (5 bases). Germline V gene data show CDR1 as ENHRY and CDR2 as SYGVKD. CDR3 length: 14 amino acids. Trimming removed 8 bases from V and 1 base from J, with 14 bases in between.

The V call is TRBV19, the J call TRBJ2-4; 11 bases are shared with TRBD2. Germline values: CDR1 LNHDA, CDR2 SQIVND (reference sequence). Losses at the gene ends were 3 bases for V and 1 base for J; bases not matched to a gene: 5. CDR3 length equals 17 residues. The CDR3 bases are TGTGCCAGTAGTATGGCTAGCGGGAGGCTGGCCAAAAACATTCAGTACTTC. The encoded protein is CASSMASGRLAKNIQYF.

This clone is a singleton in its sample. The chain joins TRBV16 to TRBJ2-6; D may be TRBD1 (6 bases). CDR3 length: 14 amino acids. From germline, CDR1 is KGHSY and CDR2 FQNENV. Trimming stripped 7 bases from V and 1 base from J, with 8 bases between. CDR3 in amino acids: CASKDSSGANVLTF. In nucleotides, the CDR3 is TGTGCCAGCAAGGACAGTTCTGGGGCCAACGTCCTGACTTTC.

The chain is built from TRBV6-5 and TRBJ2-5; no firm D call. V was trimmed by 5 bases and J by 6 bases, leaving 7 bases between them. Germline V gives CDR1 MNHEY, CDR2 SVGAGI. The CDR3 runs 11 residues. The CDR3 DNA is TGTGCCAGCAGTGAAGAACAGACCCAGTACTTC. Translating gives CASSEEQTQYF.

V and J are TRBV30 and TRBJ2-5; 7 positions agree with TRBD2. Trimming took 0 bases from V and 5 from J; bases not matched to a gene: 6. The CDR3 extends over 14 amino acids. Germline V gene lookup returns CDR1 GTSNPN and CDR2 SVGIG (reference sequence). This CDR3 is CAWSVEGRGETQYF. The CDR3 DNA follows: TGTGCCTGGAGTGTTGAAGGGCGGGGGGAGACCCAGTACTTC. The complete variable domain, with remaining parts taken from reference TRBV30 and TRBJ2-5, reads SQTIHQWPATLVQPVGSPLSLECTVEGTSNPNLYWYRQAAGRGLQLLFYSVGIGQISSEVPQNLSASRPQDRQFILSSKKLLLSDSGFYLCAWSVEGRGETQYFGPGTRLLVL.

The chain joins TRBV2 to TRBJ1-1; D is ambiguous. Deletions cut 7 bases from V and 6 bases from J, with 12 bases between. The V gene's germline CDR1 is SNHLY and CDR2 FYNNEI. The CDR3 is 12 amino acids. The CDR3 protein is CASKRLFPEAFF. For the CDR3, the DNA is TGTGCCAGCAAACGTCTGTTCCCTGAAGCTTTCTTT.